The T cell receptor (beta chain) under discussion was sequenced for a study of early T cells in non-severe SARS-CoV-2 infection. Study-level information: Chains stayed unpaired after sequencing of bulk RNA from unsorted whole blood. Notes on the study in general: Anti-spike CD8 responses were favored by VDJdb matching, which missed private and CD4 specificities.

On this clonotype itself: Antigen: not known.

The CDR3 contains 12 residues. V lost 4 bases, J lost 3 bases, and 6 bases lay in between. Germline V gene data show CDR1 as LGHDT and CDR2 as YNNKEL (reference sequence). Individually, cDNA molecules had unique molecular identifiers attached to them. TCRdb itself ran the 5' RACE reads through MiXCR, one entry per CDR3 protein. The sample yields some 66,000 distinct CDR3 sequences, around 13% seen once. The sample consisted of whole blood. This chain links TRBV3-1 with TRBJ1-2, with a possible D match to TRBD1 (6 bases). The source of this sequence is an adult who was a healthcare worker with PCR-confirmed SARS-CoV-2 infection or an uninfected control (not recorded which). The CDR3 DNA follows: TGTGCCAGCAGCCCAGGGGACTATGGCTACACCTTC. It codes for CASSPGDYGYTF.